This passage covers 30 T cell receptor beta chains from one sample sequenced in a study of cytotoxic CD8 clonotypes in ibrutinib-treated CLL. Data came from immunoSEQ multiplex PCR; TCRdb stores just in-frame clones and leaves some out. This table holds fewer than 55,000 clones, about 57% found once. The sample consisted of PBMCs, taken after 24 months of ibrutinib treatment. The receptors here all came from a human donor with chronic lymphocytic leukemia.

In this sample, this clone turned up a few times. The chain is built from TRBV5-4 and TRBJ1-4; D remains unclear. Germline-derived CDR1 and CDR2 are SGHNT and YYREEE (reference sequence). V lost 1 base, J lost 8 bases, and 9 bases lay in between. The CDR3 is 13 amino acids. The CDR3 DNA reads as TGTGCCAGCAGCTTGAGACAAGGGGAAAAACTGTTTTTT. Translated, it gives CASSLRQGEKLFF.

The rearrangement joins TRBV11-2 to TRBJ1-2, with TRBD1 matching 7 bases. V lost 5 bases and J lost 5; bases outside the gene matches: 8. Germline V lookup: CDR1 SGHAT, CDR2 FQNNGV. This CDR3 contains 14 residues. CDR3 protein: CASSPGQTLYGYTF. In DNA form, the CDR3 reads TGTGCCAGCAGCCCGGGACAGACCTTATATGGCTACACCTTC.

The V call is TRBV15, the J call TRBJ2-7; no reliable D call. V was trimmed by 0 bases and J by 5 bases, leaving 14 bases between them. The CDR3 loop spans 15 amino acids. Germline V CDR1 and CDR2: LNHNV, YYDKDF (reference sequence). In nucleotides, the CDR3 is TGTGCCACCAGCAGAGATCTGCCCAGCGCTCACGAGCAGTACTTC. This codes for CATSRDLPSAHEQYF.

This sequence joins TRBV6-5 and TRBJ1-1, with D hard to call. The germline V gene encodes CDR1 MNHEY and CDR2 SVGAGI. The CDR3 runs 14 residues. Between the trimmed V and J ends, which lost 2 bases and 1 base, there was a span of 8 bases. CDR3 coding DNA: TGTGCCAGCAGTTACGCGGGCTGGAACACTGAAGCTTTCTTT. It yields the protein CASSYAGWNTEAFF.

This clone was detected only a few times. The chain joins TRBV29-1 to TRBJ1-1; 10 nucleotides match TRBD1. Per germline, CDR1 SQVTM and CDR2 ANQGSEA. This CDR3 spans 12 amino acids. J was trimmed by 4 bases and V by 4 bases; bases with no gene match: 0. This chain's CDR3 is CSVGTGGTEAFF. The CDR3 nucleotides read TGCAGCGTTGGGACAGGGGGCACTGAAGCTTTCTTT.

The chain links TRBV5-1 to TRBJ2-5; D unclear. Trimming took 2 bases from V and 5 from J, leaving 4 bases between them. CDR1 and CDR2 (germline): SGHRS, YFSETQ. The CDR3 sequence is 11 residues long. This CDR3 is CASSFMETQYF. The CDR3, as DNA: TGCGCCAGCAGCTTTATGGAGACCCAGTACTTC.

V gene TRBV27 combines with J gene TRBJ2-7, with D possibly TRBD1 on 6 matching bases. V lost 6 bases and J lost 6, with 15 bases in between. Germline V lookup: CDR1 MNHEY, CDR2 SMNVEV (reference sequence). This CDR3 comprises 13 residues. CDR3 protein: CASRSRPQGEQYF. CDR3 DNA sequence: TGTGCCAGCAGGTCCCGACCACAGGGCGAGCAGTACTTC.

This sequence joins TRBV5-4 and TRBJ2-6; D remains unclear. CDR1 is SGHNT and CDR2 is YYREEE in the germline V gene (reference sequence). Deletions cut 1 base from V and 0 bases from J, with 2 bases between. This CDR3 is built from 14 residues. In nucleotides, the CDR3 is TGTGCCAGCAGCTTGTCCTCTGGGGCCAACGTCCTGACTTTC. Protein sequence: CASSLSSGANVLTF.

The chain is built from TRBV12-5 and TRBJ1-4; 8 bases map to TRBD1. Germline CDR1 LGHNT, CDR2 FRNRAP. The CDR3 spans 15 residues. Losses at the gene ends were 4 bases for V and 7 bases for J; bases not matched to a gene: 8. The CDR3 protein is CASGSSGGFIEKLFF. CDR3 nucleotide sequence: TGTGCTAGTGGTTCCTCAGGGGGCTTTATTGAAAAACTGTTTTTT.

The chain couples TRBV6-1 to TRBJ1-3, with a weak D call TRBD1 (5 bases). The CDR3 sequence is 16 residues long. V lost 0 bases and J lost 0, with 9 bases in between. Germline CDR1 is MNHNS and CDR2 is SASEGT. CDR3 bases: TGTGCCAGCAGTGAAGCGGGGGGGGTCTCTGGAAACACCATATATTTT. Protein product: CASSEAGGVSGNTIYF.

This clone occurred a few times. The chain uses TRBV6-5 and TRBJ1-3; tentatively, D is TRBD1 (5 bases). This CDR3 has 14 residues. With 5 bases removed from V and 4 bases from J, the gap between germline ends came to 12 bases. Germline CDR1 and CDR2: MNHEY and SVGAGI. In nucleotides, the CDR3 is TGTGCCAGCAGTCCCCGACAGATCGGAAACACCATATATTTT. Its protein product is CASSPRQIGNTIYF.

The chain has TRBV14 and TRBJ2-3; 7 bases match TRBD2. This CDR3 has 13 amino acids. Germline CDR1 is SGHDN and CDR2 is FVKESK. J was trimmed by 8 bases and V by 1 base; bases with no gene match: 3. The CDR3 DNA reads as TGTGCCAGCAGCCAAGCGGGGAGGGGTACGCAGTATTTT. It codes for CASSQAGRGTQYF.

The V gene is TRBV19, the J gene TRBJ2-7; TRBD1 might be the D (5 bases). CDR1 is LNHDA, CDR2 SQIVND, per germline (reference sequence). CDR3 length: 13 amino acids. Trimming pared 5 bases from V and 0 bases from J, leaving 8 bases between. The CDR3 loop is CASSSTASYEQYF. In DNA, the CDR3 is TGTGCCAGTAGTTCGACAGCCTCCTACGAGCAGTACTTC.

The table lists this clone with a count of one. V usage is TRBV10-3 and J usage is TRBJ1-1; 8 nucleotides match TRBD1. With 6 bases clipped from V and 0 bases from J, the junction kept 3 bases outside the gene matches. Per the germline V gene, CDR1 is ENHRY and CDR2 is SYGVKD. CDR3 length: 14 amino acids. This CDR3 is CAIRQQGVNTEAFF. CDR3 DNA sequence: TGTGCCATCAGACAACAGGGGGTGAACACTGAAGCTTTCTTT.

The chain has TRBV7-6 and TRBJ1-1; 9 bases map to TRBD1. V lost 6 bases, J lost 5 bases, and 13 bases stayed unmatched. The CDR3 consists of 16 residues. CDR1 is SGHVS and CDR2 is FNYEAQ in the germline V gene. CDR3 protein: CASSLTTPGQGTEAFF. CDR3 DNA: TGTGCCAGCAGTTTAACCACCCCGGGACAGGGTACTGAAGCTTTCTTT.

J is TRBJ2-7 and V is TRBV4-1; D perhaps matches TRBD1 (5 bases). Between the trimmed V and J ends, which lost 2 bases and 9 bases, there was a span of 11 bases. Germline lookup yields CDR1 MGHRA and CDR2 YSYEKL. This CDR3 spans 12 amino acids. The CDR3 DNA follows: TGCGCCAGCAGCCAAACCCAGGGTCGGCAGTACTTC. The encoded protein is CASSQTQGRQYF.

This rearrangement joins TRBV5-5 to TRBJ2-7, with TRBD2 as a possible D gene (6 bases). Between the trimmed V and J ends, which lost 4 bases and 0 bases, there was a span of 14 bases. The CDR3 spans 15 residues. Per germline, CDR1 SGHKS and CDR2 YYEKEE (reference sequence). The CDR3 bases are TGTGCCAGCAGCCCGTTGGAGGGCCGCTCCTACGAGCAGTACTTC. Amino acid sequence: CASSPLEGRSYEQYF.

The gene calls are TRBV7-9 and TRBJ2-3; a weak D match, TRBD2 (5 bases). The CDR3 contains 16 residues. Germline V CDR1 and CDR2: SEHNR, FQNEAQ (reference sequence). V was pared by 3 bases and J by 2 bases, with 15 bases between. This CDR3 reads CASSFEGVEDTDTQYF. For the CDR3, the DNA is TGTGCCAGCAGCTTTGAGGGCGTGGAAGACACAGATACGCAGTATTTT.

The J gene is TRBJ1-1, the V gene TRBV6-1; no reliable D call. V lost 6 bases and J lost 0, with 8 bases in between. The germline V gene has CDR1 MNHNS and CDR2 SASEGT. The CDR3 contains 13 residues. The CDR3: CASSQKMNTEAFF. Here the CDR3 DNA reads TGTGCCAGCAGCCAAAAAATGAACACTGAAGCTTTCTTT.

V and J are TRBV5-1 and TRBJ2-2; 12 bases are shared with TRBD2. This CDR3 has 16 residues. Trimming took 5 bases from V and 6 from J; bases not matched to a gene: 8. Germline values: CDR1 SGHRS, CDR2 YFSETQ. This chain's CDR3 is CASRPSGGASAGELFF. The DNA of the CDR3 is TGCGCCAGCAGACCTAGCGGGGGGGCCAGTGCCGGGGAGCTGTTTTTT.

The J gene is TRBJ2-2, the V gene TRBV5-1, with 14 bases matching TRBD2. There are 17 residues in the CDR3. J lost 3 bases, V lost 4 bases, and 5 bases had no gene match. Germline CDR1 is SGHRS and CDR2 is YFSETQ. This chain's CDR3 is CASSRTSGGTYTGELFF. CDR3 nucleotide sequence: TGCGCCAGCAGCCGGACTAGCGGGGGGACCTACACCGGGGAGCTGTTTTTT.

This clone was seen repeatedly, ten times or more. CDR3 region: CASSPRTGMDAYEQYF. CDR3 nucleotides: TGCGCCAGCAGCCCGAGGACAGGGATGGACGCCTACGAGCAGTACTTC. The gene calls are TRBV5-1 and TRBJ2-7; 8 bases map to TRBD1. Germline-derived CDR1 and CDR2 are SGHRS and YFSETQ. The CDR3 extends over 16 amino acids. Losses at the gene ends were 4 bases for V and 2 bases for J; bases not matched to a gene: 11.

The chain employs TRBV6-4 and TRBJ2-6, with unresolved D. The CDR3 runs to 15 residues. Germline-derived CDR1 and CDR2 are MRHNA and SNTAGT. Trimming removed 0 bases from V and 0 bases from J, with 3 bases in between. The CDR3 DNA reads TGTGCCAGCAGTGACTCGCACTCTGGGGCCAACGTCCTGACTTTC. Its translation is CASSDSHSGANVLTF.

CDR3 DNA sequence: TGCGCCAGCAGCTTTCGTAGCGGGGGCCTGGATGAGCAGTTCTTC. Translated: CASSFRSGGLDEQFF. V usage is TRBV5-1 and J usage is TRBJ2-1; 9 bases fit TRBD2. The CDR3 contains 15 residues. Germline CDR1 reads SGHRS; CDR2 reads YFSETQ. V gave up 2 bases and J gave up 8 bases; unmatched junction bases: 8.

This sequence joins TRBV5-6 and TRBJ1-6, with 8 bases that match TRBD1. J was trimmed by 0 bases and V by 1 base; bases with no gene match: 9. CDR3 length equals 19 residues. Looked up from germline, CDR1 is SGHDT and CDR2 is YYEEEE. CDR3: CASSLWTGRFSSYNSPLHF. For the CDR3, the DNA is TGTGCCAGCAGCTTGTGGACAGGGAGGTTTAGCTCCTATAATTCACCCCTCCACTTT. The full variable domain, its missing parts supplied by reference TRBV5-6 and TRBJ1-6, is DAGVTQSPTHLIKTRGQQVTLRCSPKSGHDTVSWYQQALGQGPQFIFQYYEEEERQRGNFPDRFSGHQFPNYSSELNVNALLLGDSALYLCASSLWTGRFSSYNSPLHFGNGTRLTVT.

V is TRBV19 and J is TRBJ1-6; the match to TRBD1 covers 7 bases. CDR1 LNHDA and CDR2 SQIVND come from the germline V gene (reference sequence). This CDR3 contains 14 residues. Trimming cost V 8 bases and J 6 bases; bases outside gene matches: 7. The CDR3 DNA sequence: TGTGCCAGTGGCTACAGGGGTGGTAATTCACCCCTCCACTTT. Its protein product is CASGYRGGNSPLHF.

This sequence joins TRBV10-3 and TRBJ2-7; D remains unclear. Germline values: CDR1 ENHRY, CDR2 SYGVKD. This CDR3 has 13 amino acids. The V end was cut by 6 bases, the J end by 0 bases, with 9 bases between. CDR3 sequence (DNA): TGTGCCATCAGCGTCGACACCTCCTACGAGCAGTACTTC. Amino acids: CAISVDTSYEQYF.

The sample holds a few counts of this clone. CDR3 sequence reads: CASSLLDTQYF. In DNA, the CDR3 is TGTGCCAGCAGCCTCCTGGACACCCAGTACTTC. The chain joins TRBV5-8 to TRBJ2-5, with no clear D. CDR1 and CDR2 from the germline V gene are SGHTS and YDEGEE. V dropped 4 bases and J dropped 8 bases, with 9 bases sitting between them. CDR3 length: 11 residues.

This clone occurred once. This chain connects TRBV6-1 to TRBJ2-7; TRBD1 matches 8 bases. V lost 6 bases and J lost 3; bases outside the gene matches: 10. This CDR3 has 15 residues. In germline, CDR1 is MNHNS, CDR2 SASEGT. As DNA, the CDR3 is TGTGCCAGCAGAGTCCGGACAGGGAAGGGCTACGAGCAGTACTTC. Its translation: CASRVRTGKGYEQYF.

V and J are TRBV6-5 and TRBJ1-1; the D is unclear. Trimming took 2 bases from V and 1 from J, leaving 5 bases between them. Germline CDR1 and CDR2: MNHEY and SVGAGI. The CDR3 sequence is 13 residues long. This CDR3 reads CASSYLGNTEAFF. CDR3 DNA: TGTGCCAGCAGTTACCTAGGGAACACTGAAGCTTTCTTT.